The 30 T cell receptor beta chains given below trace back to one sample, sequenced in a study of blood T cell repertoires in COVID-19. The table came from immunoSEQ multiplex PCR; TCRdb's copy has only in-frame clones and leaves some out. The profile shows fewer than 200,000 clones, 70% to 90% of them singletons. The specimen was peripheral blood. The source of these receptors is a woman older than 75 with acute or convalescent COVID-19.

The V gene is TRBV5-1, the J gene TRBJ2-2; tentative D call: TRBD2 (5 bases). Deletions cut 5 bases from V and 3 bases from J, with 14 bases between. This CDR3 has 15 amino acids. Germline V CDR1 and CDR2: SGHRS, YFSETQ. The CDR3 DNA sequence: TGCGCCAGCAGTTCACCCACGAGGGACACCGGGGAGCTGTTTTTT. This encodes CASSSPTRDTGELFF.

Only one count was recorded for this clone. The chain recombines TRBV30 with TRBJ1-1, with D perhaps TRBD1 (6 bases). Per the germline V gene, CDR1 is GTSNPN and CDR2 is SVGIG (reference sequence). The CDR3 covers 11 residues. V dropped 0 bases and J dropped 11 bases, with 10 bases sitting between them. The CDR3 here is CAWSVRQGAFF. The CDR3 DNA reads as TGTGCCTGGAGTGTGCGGCAGGGGGCTTTCTTT.

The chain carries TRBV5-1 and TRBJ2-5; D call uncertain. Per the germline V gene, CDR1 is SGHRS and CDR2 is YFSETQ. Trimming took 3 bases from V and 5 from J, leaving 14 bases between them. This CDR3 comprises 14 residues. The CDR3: CASSSSASRETQYF. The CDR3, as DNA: TGCGCCAGCAGCTCGTCAGCGTCCCGGGAGACCCAGTACTTC.

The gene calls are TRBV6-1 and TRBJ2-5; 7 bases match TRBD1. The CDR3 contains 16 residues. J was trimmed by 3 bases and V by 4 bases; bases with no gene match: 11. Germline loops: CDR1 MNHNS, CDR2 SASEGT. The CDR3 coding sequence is TGTGCCAGCAGTGGACCTAGGTCCAGGGGGAAAGAGACCCAGTACTTC. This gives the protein CASSGPRSRGKETQYF.

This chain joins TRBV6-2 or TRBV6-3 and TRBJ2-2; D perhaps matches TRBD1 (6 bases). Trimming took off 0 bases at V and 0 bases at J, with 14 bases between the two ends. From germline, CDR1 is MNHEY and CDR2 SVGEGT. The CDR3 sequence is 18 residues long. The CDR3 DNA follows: TGTGCCAGCAGTTACTCTGGGACACCCAGGCCGAACACCGGGGAGCTGTTTTTT. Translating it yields CASSYSGTPRPNTGELFF.

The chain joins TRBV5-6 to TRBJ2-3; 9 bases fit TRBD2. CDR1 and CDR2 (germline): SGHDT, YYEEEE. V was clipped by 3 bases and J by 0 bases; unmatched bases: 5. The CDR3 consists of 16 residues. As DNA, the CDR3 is TGTGCCAGCAGCTCCCTACTAGCGGGTAGCACAGATACGCAGTATTTT. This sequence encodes CASSSLLAGSTDTQYF.

CDR3 in amino acids: CASSAVGQRKAPLHF. In DNA form, the CDR3 reads TGTGCCAGCAGCGCCGTGGGACAGCGGAAGGCACCCCTCCACTTT. The V and J genes are TRBV9 and TRBJ1-6; TRBD1 agrees at 7 bases. The ends lost 3 bases at V and 11 bases at J; junction bases unmatched: 11. CDR1 and CDR2 from the germline V gene are SGDLS and YYNGEE. CDR3 length equals 15 residues.

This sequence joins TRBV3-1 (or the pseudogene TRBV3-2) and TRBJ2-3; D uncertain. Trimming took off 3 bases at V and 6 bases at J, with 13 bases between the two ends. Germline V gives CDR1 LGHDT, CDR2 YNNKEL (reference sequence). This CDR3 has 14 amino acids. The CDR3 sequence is CASSQRISKDTQYF. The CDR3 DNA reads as TGTGCCAGCAGCCAGCGGATAAGTAAGGATACGCAGTATTTT.

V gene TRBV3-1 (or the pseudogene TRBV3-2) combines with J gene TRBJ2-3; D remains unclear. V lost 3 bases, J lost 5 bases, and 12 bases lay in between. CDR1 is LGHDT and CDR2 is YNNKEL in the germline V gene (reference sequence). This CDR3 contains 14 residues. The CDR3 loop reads CASSQGDMRDTQYF. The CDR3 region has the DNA TGTGCCAGCAGCCAGGGCGATATGAGAGATACGCAGTATTTT.

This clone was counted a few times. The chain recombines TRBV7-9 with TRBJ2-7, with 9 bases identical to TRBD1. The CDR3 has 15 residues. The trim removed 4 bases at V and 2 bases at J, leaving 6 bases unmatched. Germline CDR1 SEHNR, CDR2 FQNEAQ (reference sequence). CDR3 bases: TGTGCCAGCAGCTCGGGACAGGGACATGCCTACGAGCAGTACTTC. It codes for CASSSGQGHAYEQYF. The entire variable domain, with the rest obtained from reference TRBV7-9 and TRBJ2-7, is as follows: DTGVSQNPRHKITKRGQNVTFRCDPISEHNRLYWYRQTLGQGPEFLTYFQNEAQLEKSRLLSDRFSAERPKGSFSTLEIQRTEQGDSAMYLCASSSGQGHAYEQYFGPGTRLTVT.

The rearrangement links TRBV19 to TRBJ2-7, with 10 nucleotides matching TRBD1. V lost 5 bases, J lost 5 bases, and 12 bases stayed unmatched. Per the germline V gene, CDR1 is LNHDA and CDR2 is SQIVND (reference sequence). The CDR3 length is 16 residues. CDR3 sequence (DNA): TGTGCCAGTAGTGGCTCTTTCCGGGACAGGGGTCACGAGCAGTACTTC. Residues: CASSGSFRDRGHEQYF.

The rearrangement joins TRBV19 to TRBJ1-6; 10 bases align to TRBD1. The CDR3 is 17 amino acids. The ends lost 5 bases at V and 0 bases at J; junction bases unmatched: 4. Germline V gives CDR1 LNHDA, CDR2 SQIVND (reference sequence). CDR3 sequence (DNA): TGTGCCAGTAGTTGGGACAGGGGAAGCTCCTATAATTCACCCCTCCACTTT. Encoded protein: CASSWDRGSSYNSPLHF.

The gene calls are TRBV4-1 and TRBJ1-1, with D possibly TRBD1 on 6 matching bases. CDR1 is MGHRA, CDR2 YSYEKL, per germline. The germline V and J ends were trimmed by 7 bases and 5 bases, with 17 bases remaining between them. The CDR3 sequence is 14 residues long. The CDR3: CASTDHTGRTEAFF. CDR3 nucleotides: TGCGCCAGCACCGATCACACAGGGCGGACTGAAGCTTTCTTT.

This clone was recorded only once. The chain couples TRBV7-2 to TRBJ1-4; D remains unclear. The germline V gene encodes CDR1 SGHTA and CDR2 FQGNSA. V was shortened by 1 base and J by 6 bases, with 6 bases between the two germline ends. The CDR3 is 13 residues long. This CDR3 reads CASSLGPDEKLFF. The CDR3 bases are TGTGCCAGCAGCTTAGGGCCCGATGAAAAACTGTTTTTT.

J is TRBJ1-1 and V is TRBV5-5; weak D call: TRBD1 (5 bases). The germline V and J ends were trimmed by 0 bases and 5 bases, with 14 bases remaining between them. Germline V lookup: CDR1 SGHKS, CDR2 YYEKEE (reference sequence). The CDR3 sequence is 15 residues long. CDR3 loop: CASSLGPTQETEAFF. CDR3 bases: TGTGCCAGCAGCTTGGGCCCGACACAGGAAACTGAAGCTTTCTTT.

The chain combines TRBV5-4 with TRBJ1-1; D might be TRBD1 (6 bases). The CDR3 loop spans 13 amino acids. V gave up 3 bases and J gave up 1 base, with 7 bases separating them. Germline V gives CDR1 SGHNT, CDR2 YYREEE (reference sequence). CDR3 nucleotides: TGTGCCAGCAGCTGGGACAAGAACACTGAAGCTTTCTTT. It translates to CASSWDKNTEAFF. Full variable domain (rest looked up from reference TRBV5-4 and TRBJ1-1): ETGVTQSPTHLIKTRGQQVTLRCSSQSGHNTVSWYQQALGQGPQFIFQYYREEENGRGNFPPRFSGLQFPNYSSELNVNALELDDSALYLCASSWDKNTEAFFGQGTRLTVV.

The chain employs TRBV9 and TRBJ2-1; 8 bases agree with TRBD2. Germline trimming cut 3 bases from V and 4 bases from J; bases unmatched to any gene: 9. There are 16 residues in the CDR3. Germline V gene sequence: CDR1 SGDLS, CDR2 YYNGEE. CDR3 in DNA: TGTGCCAGCAGCGAAGGGTCCCGGGGGGGTTACAATGAGCAGTTCTTC. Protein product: CASSEGSRGGYNEQFF.

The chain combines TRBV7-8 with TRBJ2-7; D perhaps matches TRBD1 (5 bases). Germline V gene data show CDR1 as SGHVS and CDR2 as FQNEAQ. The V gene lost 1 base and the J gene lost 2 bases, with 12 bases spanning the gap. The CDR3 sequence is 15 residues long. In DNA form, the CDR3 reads TGTGCCAGCAGCTTAGGAAGGGGCCGGACCTACGAGCAGTACTTC. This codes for CASSLGRGRTYEQYF.

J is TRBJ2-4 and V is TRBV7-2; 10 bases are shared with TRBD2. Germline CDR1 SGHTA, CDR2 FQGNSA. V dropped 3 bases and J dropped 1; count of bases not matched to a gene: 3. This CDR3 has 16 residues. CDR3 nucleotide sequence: TGTGCCAGCAGCTTCGAAGCGGGAGGGGCCAAAAACATTCAGTACTTC. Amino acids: CASSFEAGGAKNIQYF.

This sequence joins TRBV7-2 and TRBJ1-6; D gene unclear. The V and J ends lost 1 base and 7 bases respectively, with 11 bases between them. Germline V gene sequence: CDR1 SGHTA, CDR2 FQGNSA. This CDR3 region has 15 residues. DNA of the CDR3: TGTGCCAGCAGCTTAGACCGCGGCTCGAATTCACCCCTCCACTTT. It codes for CASSLDRGSNSPLHF.

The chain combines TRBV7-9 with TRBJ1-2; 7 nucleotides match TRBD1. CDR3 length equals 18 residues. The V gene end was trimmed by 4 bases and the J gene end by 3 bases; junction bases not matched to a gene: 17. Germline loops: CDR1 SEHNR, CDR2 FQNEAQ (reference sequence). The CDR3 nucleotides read TGTGCCAGCAGCTCTTCCGGAACAGGGGCGGGGGGAGACTATGGCTACACCTTC. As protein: CASSSSGTGAGGDYGYTF.

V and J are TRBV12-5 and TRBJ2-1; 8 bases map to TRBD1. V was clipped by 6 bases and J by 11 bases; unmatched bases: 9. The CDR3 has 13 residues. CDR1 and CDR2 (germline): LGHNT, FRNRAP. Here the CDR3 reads CASGPGQARQQFF. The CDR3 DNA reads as TGTGCTAGTGGACCGGGACAGGCTAGGCAGCAGTTCTTC.

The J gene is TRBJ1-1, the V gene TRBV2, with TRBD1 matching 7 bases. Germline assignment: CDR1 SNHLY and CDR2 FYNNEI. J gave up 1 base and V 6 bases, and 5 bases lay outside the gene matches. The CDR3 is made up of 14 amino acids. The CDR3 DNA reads TGTGCCAGCAGGATGACAGGGAGGAACACTGAAGCTTTCTTT. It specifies CASRMTGRNTEAFF.

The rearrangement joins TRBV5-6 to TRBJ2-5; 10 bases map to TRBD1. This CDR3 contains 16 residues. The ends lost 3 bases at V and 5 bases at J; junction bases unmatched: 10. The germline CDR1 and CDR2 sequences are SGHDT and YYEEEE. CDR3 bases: TGTGCCAGCAGCTCCCGGGACAGGGGAAAGTGGGAGACCCAGTACTTC. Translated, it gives CASSSRDRGKWETQYF.

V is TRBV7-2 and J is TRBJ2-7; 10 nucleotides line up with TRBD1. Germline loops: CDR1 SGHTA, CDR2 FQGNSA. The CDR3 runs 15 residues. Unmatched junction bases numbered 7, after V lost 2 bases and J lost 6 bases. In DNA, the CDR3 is TGTGCCAGCAGCTTAATGACAGGGGGCTCGGTCGAGCAGTACTTC. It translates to CASSLMTGGSVEQYF.

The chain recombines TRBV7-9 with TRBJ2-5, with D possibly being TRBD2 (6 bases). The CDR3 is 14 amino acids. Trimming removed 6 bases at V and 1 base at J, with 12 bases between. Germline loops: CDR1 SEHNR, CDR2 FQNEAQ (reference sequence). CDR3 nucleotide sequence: TGTGCCAGCAGTTCAATAGCGGTCCAAGAGACCCAGTACTTC. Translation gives CASSSIAVQETQYF.

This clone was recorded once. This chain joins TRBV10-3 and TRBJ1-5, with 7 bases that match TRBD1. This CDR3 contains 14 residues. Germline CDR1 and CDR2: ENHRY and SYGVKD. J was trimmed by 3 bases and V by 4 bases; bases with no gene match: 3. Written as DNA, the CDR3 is TGTGCCATCAGTGGGGGACAGTACAATCAGCCCCAGCATTTT. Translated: CAISGGQYNQPQHF.

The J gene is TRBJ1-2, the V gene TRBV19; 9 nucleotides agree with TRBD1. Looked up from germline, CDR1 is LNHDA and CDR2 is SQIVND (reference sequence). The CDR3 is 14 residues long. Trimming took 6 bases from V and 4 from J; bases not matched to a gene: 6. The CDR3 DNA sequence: TGTGCCAGTAGGACCGGGACAGGGAGCTATGGCTACACCTTC. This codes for CASRTGTGSYGYTF.

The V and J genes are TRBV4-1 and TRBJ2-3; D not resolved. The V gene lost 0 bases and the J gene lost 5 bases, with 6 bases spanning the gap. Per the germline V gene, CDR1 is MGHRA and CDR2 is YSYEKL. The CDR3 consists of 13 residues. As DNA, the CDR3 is TGCGCCAGCAGCCAAGATGTCAGAGATACGCAGTATTTT. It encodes CASSQDVRDTQYF.

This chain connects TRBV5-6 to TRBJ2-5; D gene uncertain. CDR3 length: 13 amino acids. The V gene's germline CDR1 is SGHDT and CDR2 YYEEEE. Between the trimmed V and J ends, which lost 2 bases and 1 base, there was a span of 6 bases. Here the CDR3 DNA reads TGTGCCAGCAGCTTCGCGTCCCAAGAGACCCAGTACTTC. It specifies CASSFASQETQYF.